A single sample gave rise to the 26 T cell receptor beta chains below, sequenced in a study of control samples from healthy donors and cancer patients. Sequencing used immunoSEQ multiplex PCR; TCRdb keeps in-frame clones, though not all of them. The data show fewer than 90,000 clones, with approximately 94% seen just once and 6.2% held by the top ten. Sequenced input: blood. The receptor set was obtained from a woman aged 40-49 years in good health.

The chain couples TRBV3-1 (or the pseudogene TRBV3-2) to TRBJ1-1; 8 bases line up with TRBD1. J was trimmed by 1 base and V by 4 bases; bases with no gene match: 2. In germline, CDR1 is LGHDT, CDR2 YNNKEL (reference sequence). The CDR3 totals 14 residues. This chain's CDR3 is CASSPDRGNTEAFF. The CDR3 region has the DNA TGTGCCAGCAGCCCCGACAGGGGGAACACTGAAGCTTTCTTT.

The rearrangement joins TRBV5-1 to TRBJ2-3; 9 bases are shared with TRBD2. The CDR3 spans 16 residues. Germline V gene sequence: CDR1 SGHRS, CDR2 YFSETQ. V trimming: 3 bases; J trimming: 5 bases; junction bases outside the gene matches: 10. This chain's CDR3 is CASSSRTSVWEDTQYF. DNA for the CDR3: TGCGCCAGCAGCTCCCGGACTAGCGTCTGGGAAGATACGCAGTATTTT.

The genes are TRBV2 and TRBJ2-4; tentatively, D is TRBD2 (5 bases). Trimming took 1 base from V and 6 from J, leaving 13 bases between them. The germline V gene encodes CDR1 SNHLY and CDR2 FYNNEI. The CDR3 consists of 15 residues. CDR3 region: CASSEGAGPGNIQYF. The CDR3 nucleotides are TGTGCCAGCAGTGAAGGGGCGGGCCCGGGAAACATTCAGTACTTC.

The rearrangement uses TRBV2 and TRBJ2-1, with D maybe TRBD1 (6 bases). Germline CDR1 reads SNHLY; CDR2 reads FYNNEI. CDR3 size: 16 residues. V was cut by 3 bases and J by 0 bases, with 12 bases left in between. The CDR3 region is CASSEGTRGSYNEQFF. The CDR3 DNA sequence: TGTGCCAGCAGTGAGGGGACCAGGGGCTCCTACAATGAGCAGTTCTTC.

This clone was counted once. This chain uses TRBV10-1 with TRBJ2-1, with a possible D match to TRBD2 (6 bases). Germline V gene data show CDR1 as WNHNN and CDR2 as SYGVQD (reference sequence). The CDR3 is made up of 13 amino acids. The V gene lost 8 bases and the J gene lost 0 bases, with 8 bases spanning the gap. In DNA form, the CDR3 reads TGCGCCAGCGCGACTAGCTCCTACAATGAGCAGTTCTTC. As protein: CASATSSYNEQFF.

This rearrangement joins TRBV4-1 to TRBJ2-2; D is undetermined. Per the germline V gene, CDR1 is MGHRA and CDR2 is YSYEKL. The CDR3 sequence is 14 residues long. Trimming left V 1 base short and J 6 bases short, with 9 bases between. CDR3 bases: TGCGCCAGCAGCCAAGTGCAGGCGGCCGGGGAGCTGTTTTTT. Its translation is CASSQVQAAGELFF.

The chain couples TRBV5-4 to TRBJ1-5; no firm D call. The CDR3 is 16 residues long. V was trimmed by 4 bases and J by 0 bases, leaving 14 bases between them. Germline CDR1 and CDR2: SGHNT and YYREEE (reference sequence). CDR3 in amino acids: CASSPGSVYSNQPQHF. The CDR3 nucleotides are TGTGCCAGCAGCCCCGGGTCGGTTTATAGCAATCAGCCCCAGCATTTT.

The V gene is TRBV7-7, the J gene TRBJ2-3; unclear D gene. This CDR3 spans 13 amino acids. Trimming pared 1 base from V and 5 bases from J, leaving 7 bases between. Germline CDR1 is SSHAT and CDR2 is FNYEAQ (reference sequence). The CDR3 protein is CASSLGQEDTQYF. Here the CDR3 DNA reads TGTGCCAGCAGCTTAGGCCAGGAAGATACGCAGTATTTT.

This chain joins TRBV27 and TRBJ1-5; D is ambiguous. Germline CDR1 and CDR2: MNHEY and SMNVEV (reference sequence). This CDR3 comprises 15 residues. The ends were cut back, 1 base at V and 4 bases at J, with 11 bases in the middle. CDR3 in amino acids: CASSLLSPRNQPQHF. In DNA form, the CDR3 reads TGTGCCAGCAGTTTATTAAGTCCGAGGAATCAGCCCCAGCATTTT.

The gene calls are TRBV3-1 (or the pseudogene TRBV3-2) and TRBJ1-6; 11 nucleotides align to TRBD1. This CDR3 is 15 amino acids long. J was trimmed by 9 bases and V by 4 bases; bases with no gene match: 5. Per germline, CDR1 LGHDT and CDR2 YNNKEL (reference sequence). CDR3 DNA sequence: TGTGCCAGCAGCCCGGGACAGGGGGATTTTTCACCCCTCCACTTT. Its translation: CASSPGQGDFSPLHF.

About this clone itself: At one of its ends the junction is not consistent with the germline gene, which may arise from a read error. The J gene is TRBJ2-5, the V gene TRBV7-7; TRBD2 matches 12 bases. The CDR3 is 15 amino acids. Germline assignment: CDR1 SSHAT and CDR2 FNYEAQ (reference sequence). CDR3: CASSLAGLAGETQYF. In DNA form, the CDR3 reads TGTGCTAGCAGCTTAGCGGGACTAGCGGGAGAGACCCAGTACTTC.

The CDR3 reads CASSMSGVRGLMNTEAFF. The CDR3 region has the DNA TGTGCCAGTAGTATGAGCGGGGTCAGGGGCCTAATGAACACTGAAGCTTTCTTT. V and J are TRBV19 and TRBJ1-1, with D possibly TRBD1 on 6 matching bases. The germline gives CDR1 LNHDA, CDR2 SQIVND (reference sequence). CDR3 size: 18 residues. The V and J ends lost 3 bases and 0 bases respectively, with 20 bases between them.

The chain is built from TRBV5-4 and TRBJ2-3; unclear D gene. Germline loops: CDR1 SGHNT, CDR2 YYREEE (reference sequence). This CDR3 has 14 residues. The ends were cut back, 0 bases at V and 6 bases at J, with 11 bases in the middle. The chain's CDR3 is CASSLGSLPDTQYF. In nucleotides, the CDR3 is TGTGCCAGCAGCTTGGGCAGTCTTCCGGATACGCAGTATTTT.

The V and J genes are TRBV7-6 and TRBJ2-2, with 8 nucleotides matching TRBD1. Losses at the gene ends were 5 bases for V and 7 bases for J; bases not matched to a gene: 9. The V gene's germline CDR1 is SGHVS and CDR2 FNYEAQ. The length of the CDR3 is 15 residues. The CDR3 bases are TGTGCCAGCAGCCTCGGACAGGGTGGTGTCGGGGAGCTGTTTTTT. This sequence encodes CASSLGQGGVGELFF.

The gene calls are TRBV18 and TRBJ2-7; D not resolved. Germline V gene data show CDR1 as KGHSH and CDR2 as LQKENI. V gave up 0 bases and J gave up 4 bases, with 7 bases separating them. This CDR3 contains 13 residues. The CDR3 region is CASSPPTAYEQYF. In DNA form, the CDR3 reads TGTGCCAGCTCACCACCCACAGCGTACGAGCAGTACTTC.

This sequence joins TRBV5-4 and TRBJ2-1; 7 nucleotides match TRBD1. Unmatched junction bases numbered 5, after V lost 4 bases and J lost 7 bases. The germline gives CDR1 SGHNT, CDR2 YYREEE (reference sequence). This CDR3 is built from 13 residues. The DNA for the CDR3 is TGTGCCAGCAGCGGATCGACAGGGAATGAGCAGTTCTTC. Translation: CASSGSTGNEQFF.

This chain uses TRBV6-5 with TRBJ2-3; the D gene is possibly TRBD2 (6 bases). CDR1 is MNHEY and CDR2 is SVGAGI in the germline V gene. CDR3 size: 15 residues. The V gene lost 0 bases and the J gene lost 5 bases, with 12 bases spanning the gap. CDR3 DNA: TGTGCCAGCAGTTACTCCGCGGGGTTGGGAGATACGCAGTATTTT. It translates to CASSYSAGLGDTQYF.

The chain carries TRBV6-5 and TRBJ2-7, with D perhaps TRBD2 (6 bases). The CDR3 runs to 15 residues. The germline gives CDR1 MNHEY, CDR2 SVGAGI. Trimming cost V 0 bases and J 3 bases, with 12 bases left between them. In DNA form, the CDR3 reads TGTGCCAGCAGTTACTCGGAGGGTTCTGGCTACGAGCAGTACTTC. This encodes CASSYSEGSGYEQYF.

The rearrangement joins TRBV19 to TRBJ1-4; 7 positions agree with TRBD1. Germline V gene sequence: CDR1 LNHDA, CDR2 SQIVND (reference sequence). The CDR3 covers 14 residues. Trimming took 5 bases from V and 5 from J; bases not matched to a gene: 5. CDR3 protein: CASSLTGINEKLFF. The DNA for the CDR3 is TGTGCCAGTAGTTTGACAGGGATAAATGAAAAACTGTTTTTT. The full variable domain, completed using reference TRBV19 and TRBJ1-4, is DGGITQSPKYLFRKEGQNVTLSCEQNLNHDAMYWYRQDPGQGLRLIYYSQIVNDFQKGDIAEGYSVSREKKESFPLTVTSAQKNPTAFYLCASSLTGINEKLFFGSGTQLSVL.

The rearrangement links TRBV6-1 to TRBJ1-3; 7 bases match TRBD1. Losses at the gene ends were 4 bases for V and 0 bases for J; bases not matched to a gene: 9. Germline V CDR1 and CDR2: MNHNS, SASEGT. The CDR3 loop spans 17 amino acids. This chain's CDR3 is CASSVTGTVSSGNTIYF. The CDR3 DNA reads TGTGCCAGCAGTGTAACCGGGACAGTGAGCTCTGGAAACACCATATATTTT.

The chain combines TRBV2 with TRBJ1-4; D gene unclear. The CDR3 has 15 amino acids. Germline V lookup: CDR1 SNHLY, CDR2 FYNNEI. V was shortened by 4 bases and J by 7 bases, with 16 bases between the two germline ends. The CDR3 region has the DNA TGTGCCAGCAGTGCCAGGCGGATCGAAGTTGAAAAACTGTTTTTT. This gives the protein CASSARRIEVEKLFF.

This sequence joins TRBV5-5 and TRBJ2-6, with D maybe TRBD2 (6 bases). This CDR3 region has 19 residues. V lost 1 base, J lost 4 bases, and 21 bases lay in between. Germline V gene lookup returns CDR1 SGHKS and CDR2 YYEKEE (reference sequence). The CDR3 reads CASSLLGGVVGYGANVLTF. The CDR3 DNA reads as TGTGCCAGCAGCTTGCTCGGCGGGGTCGTAGGGTACGGGGCCAACGTCCTGACTTTC.

Comments on this clone: The junction shows a germline mismatch at one end, possibly a read error. The V and J genes are TRBV27 and TRBJ2-7, with TRBD2 matching over 15 bases. The CDR3 loop spans 13 amino acids. The germline V gene encodes CDR1 MNHEY and CDR2 SMNVEV (reference sequence). Written as DNA, the CDR3 is TGTGCCAGCAGTTGGACTAGCGGGGGGGCCATAGCCTTC. Translated, it gives CASSWTSGGAIAF.

The genes are TRBV15 and TRBJ1-4; D might be TRBD1 (5 bases). This CDR3 region has 16 residues. The germline CDR1 and CDR2 sequences are LNHNV and YYDKDF (reference sequence). Trimming cost V 2 bases and J 8 bases, with 18 bases left between them. CDR3 DNA sequence: TGTGCCACCAGCAGACTCAGGGCAGGGTCAAGAGAAAAACTGTTTTTT. It translates to CATSRLRAGSREKLFF.

J is TRBJ1-1 and V is TRBV6-5, with D possibly being TRBD1 (6 bases). Trimming took 0 bases from V and 0 from J, leaving 11 bases between them. CDR3 length: 16 amino acids. Germline loops: CDR1 MNHEY, CDR2 SVGAGI. The CDR3 bases are TGTGCCAGCAGTTACTCAGGGGGTACGATGAACACTGAAGCTTTCTTT. Protein product: CASSYSGGTMNTEAFF.

The chain recombines TRBV24-1 with TRBJ1-1, with a possible D match to TRBD1 (5 bases). Trimming stripped 6 bases from V and 4 bases from J, with 14 bases between. CDR1 and CDR2 (germline): KGHDR, SFDVKD. The CDR3 spans 14 residues. CDR3 protein: CATSSVGGVTEAFF. In DNA, the CDR3 is TGTGCCACCAGTTCTGTTGGGGGAGTCACTGAAGCTTTCTTT.